The TCR beta chain described here comes from a study of T-cell memory formation after mild COVID-19 (dated by TCRdb to the early 2020s). About the full investigation: Most TCR sequence clusters were specific to one of the two donors. Longitudinal TCRalpha and TCRbeta repertoire sequencing tracked T-cell clones expanding and contracting after mild COVID-19 in two donors. Two young, previously healthy adult volunteers made up the cohort, one male and one female.

In regard to this clonotype: Which antigen it targets is not known. No much larger clone exists at a distance of one base, and base qualities are not known.

Instrument used: Illumina NovaSeq 6000. cDNA libraries for TCRalpha and TCRbeta were prepared by 5'RACE using constant-segment primers, with sample barcodes and unique molecular identifiers added. Trizol reagent was used to extract RNA from every sample. Libraries were amplified in two PCR steps, with a second sample barcode and Illumina TruSeq adapters added in the second step. Libraries were sequenced on an Illumina NovaSeq with 2 x 150 bp paired-end reads. Per the authors' processing: Reads were demultiplexed and collapsed into UMI-guided consensus sequences with migec v1.2.7. Using mixcr v2.1.11, the UMI consensuses were aligned to TRA and TRB V and J templates and assembled into clonotypes. Expanded or contracted clonotypes were those called significant by both edgeR and NoisET, with noise models trained on biological replicates. edgeR calls used a false discovery rate-adjusted p below 0.01 and a log2 fold-change threshold of 1. As an exploratory analysis of dynamics, max-normalized trajectories of the 1000 most abundant clonotypes were examined by PCA with hierarchical clustering. The CD4 or CD8 phenotype of responding clones was assigned using the separately sequenced CD4+ and CD8+ repertoires. Using fastp at Q25 and MiXCR, TCRdb reprocessed the public reads and kept productive beta chains. CDR3 protein duplicates are merged, each entry listing the most common genes and DNA. The V and J calls shown here were made by TCRdb, not taken from the authors' results. This sample has 200,000 to 300,000 distinct CDR3 sequences in its table, and over 15% of those were observed once. Around a fifth of the sample is in the top ten clones.

Ficoll-Paque density gradient centrifugation was the method used to isolate PBMCs. The germline V gene encodes CDR1 SEHNR and CDR2 FQNEAQ (reference sequence). The junction carries 11 bases between V and J, which are trimmed by 5 bases and 7 bases respectively. The CDR3 goes from the cysteine to the phenylalanine over 12 residues. Only the CDR3 region is kept as DNA, spanning 36 bases read in frame from base 1. Overall study results and their limits: The study covered only two mild cases, and larger cohorts including severe cases with pre-infection samples were considered necessary. SARS-CoV-2 specificity was not confirmed for the second-wave clones peaking on day 37. Some responding clones were detected in pre-infection memory, suggesting pre-existing cross-reactive memory T cells joined the SARS-CoV-2 response. Contracting CD4+ clones turned up mainly in the CM and EM memory subsets, whereas EMRA was where CD8+ clones were enriched. Balanced CD4/CD8 phenotypes were observed for clones contracting from day 15 to 85, whereas a bias towards CD4+ was observed for a second wave of clones expanding from day 15 to 37.

This chain is built from TRBV7-9 and TRBJ1-2; no D gene is confidently identified. The specimen was PBMCs or a T cell subset sorted from them (not recorded which). The TCR originated in a man between 18 and 29 years old who had mild COVID-19 (a few samples of this study predate the infection). The sample titles of this study are shuffled in the database, so cell type and time point are left out; the donor was told from shared clones. The CDR3 loop reads CASSPAFVGYTF. The DNA is as follows: TGTGCCAGCAGCCCCGCTTTTGTTGGCTACACCTTC.